This paragraph reports one T cell receptor beta chain. The target antigen is unknown. These data come from a study of T cell repertoires in cytomegalovirus infection. CDR3 length: 15 amino acids. Trimming removed 10 bases from V and 6 bases from J; junction bases left unmatched: 10. Germline CDR1 is MNHEY and CDR2 is SMNVEV (reference sequence). TCRdb redid the calling of the reads with MiXCR, one entry per CDR3 protein. In the table there are 700,000 to 900,000 distinct CDR3 sequences, 25% to 30% of which are singletons. This sequence joins TRBV27 and TRBJ2-2, with 11 bases that match TRBD2. The source was cultured CD8+ T cells from PBMCs, collected from culture after CMV antigen stimulation. The TCR sequence derives from a human donor in good health (CMV status not recorded). Some clones in this sample may be carry-over from other donors' samples. The CDR3 bases are TGTGCCACCCTTCTTAGCGGGGGGGCAGCCGGGGAGCTGTTTTTT. This encodes CATLLSGGAAGELFF.